Sequencing of this TCR beta chain was carried out in a study of control samples from healthy donors and cancer patients. Only in-frame clones appear in the TCRdb table, and some are missing; sequencing was by immunoSEQ multiplex PCR. The table shows 90,000 or so clones, with about nine tenths occurring only once. This receptor was taken from a woman aged 70 to 79 in good health. Material for sequencing was blood.

CDR3 loop: CASSLARTGEMTNEKLFF. The CDR3 region has the DNA TGTGCCAGCAGCCTCGCCCGGACAGGGGAGATGACTAATGAAAAACTGTTTTTT. V and J are TRBV21-1 and TRBJ1-4; the table's D call TRBD1 went unverified against the DNA. TRBV21-1 is a pseudogene segment. The CDR3 runs 18 residues.